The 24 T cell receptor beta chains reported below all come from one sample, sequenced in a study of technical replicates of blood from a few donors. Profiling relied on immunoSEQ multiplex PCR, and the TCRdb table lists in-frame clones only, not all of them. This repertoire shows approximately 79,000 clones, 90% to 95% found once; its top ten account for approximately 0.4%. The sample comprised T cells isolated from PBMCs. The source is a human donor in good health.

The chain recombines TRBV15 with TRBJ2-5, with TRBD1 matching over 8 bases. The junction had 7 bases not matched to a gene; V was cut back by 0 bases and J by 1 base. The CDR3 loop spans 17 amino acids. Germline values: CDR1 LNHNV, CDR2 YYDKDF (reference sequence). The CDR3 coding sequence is TGTGCCACCAGCAGAGATGGTGGACAGGGAGTCCAAGAGACCCAGTACTTC. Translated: CATSRDGGQGVQETQYF.

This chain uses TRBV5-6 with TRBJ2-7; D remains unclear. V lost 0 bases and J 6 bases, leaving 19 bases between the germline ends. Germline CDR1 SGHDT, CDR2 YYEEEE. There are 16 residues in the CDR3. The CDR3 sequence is CASSLARKVELGEQYF. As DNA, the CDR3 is TGTGCCAGCAGCTTGGCCAGGAAGGTTGAGTTAGGCGAGCAGTACTTC.

The CDR3 bases are TGTGCCAGCAGCTTGGAGCTAGCGAGTTCCTACGAGCAGTACTTC. Translation: CASSLELASSYEQYF. J is TRBJ2-7 and V is TRBV5-4, with D perhaps TRBD2 (6 bases). Trimming removed 0 bases from V and 1 base from J, with 11 bases in between. Looked up from germline, CDR1 is SGHNT and CDR2 is YYREEE (reference sequence). CDR3 length: 15 residues.

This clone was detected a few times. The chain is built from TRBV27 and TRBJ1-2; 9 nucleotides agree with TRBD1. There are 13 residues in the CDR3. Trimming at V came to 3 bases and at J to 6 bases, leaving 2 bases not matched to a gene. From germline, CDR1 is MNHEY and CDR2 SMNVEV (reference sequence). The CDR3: CASSLGTGHGYTF. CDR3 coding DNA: TGTGCCAGCAGTTTGGGGACAGGGCATGGCTACACCTTC.

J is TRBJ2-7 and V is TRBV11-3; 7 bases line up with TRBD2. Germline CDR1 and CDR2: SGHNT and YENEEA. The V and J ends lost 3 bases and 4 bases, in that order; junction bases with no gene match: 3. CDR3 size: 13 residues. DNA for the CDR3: TGTGCCAGCAGCTTGGGGGGGGAGTACGAGCAGTACTTC. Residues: CASSLGGEYEQYF. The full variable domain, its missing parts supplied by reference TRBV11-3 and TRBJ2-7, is EAGVVQSPRYKIIEKKQPVAFWCNPISGHNTLYWYLQNLGQGPELLIRYENEEAVDDSQLPKDRFSAERLKGVDSTLKIQPAELGDSAVYLCASSLGGEYEQYFGPGTRLTVT.

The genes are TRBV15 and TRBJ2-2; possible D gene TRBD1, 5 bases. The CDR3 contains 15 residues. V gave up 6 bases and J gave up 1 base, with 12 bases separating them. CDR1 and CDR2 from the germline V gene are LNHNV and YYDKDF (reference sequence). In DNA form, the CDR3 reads TGTGCCACCAGGTCGTCAGGGATGAACACCGGGGAGCTGTTTTTT. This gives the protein CATRSSGMNTGELFF. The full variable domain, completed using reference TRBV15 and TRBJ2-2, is DAMVIQNPRYQVTQFGKPVTLSCSQTLNHNVMYWYQQKSSQAPKLLFHYYDKDFNNEADTPDNFQSRRPNTSFCFLDIRSPGLGDTAMYLCATRSSGMNTGELFFGEGSRLTVL.

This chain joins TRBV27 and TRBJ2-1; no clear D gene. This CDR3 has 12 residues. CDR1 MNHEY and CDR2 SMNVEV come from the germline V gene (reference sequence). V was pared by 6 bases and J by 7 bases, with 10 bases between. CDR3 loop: CASRNRWNEQFF. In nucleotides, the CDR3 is TGTGCCAGCAGAAACCGGTGGAATGAGCAGTTCTTC.

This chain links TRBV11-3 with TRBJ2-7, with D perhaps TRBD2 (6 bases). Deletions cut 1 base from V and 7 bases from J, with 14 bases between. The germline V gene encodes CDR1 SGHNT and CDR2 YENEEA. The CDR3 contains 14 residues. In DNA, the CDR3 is TGTGCCAGCAGCTTAGCTTTGCGGGATGGGGAGCAGTACTTC. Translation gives CASSLALRDGEQYF. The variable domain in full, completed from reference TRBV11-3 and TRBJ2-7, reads EAGVVQSPRYKIIEKKQPVAFWCNPISGHNTLYWYLQNLGQGPELLIRYENEEAVDDSQLPKDRFSAERLKGVDSTLKIQPAELGDSAVYLCASSLALRDGEQYFGPGTRLTVT.

CDR3 in amino acids: CATSRVASGPYNEQFF. The DNA for the CDR3 is TGTGCCACCAGCAGAGTGGCTAGCGGCCCCTACAATGAGCAGTTCTTC. The chain uses TRBV15 and TRBJ2-1; 7 bases agree with TRBD2. This CDR3 region has 16 residues. V was pared by 1 base and J by 2 bases, with 5 bases of the junction left unmatched. Germline-derived CDR1 and CDR2 are LNHNV and YYDKDF (reference sequence).

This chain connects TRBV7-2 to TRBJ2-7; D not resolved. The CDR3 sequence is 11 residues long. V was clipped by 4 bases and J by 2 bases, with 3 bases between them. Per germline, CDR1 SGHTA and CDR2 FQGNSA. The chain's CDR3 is CASSSAYEQYF. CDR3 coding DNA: TGTGCCAGCAGCTCCGCCTACGAGCAGTACTTC. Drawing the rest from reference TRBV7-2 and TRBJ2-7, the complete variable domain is GAGVSQSPSNKVTEKGKDVELRCDPISGHTALYWYRQSLGQGLEFLIYFQGNSAPDKSGLPSDRFSAERTGGSVSTLTIQRTQQEDSAVYLCASSSAYEQYFGPGTRLTVT.

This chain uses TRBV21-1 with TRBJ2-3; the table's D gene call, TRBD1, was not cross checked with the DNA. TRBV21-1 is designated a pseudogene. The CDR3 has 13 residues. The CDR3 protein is CASGTDLGNTQYF. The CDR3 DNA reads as TGTGCCAGTGGGACAGACTTGGGGAATACGCAGTATTTT.

For the CDR3, the DNA is TGTGCCACCTGGGGGGAGATGACCTACAATGAGCAGTTCTTC. Translation: CATWGEMTYNEQFF. The chain has TRBV25-1 and TRBJ2-1; D may be TRBD2 (6 bases). Germline assignment: CDR1 MGHDK and CDR2 SYGVNS. V lost 10 bases to trimming and J lost 2 bases, with 15 bases between them. CDR3 length: 14 residues.

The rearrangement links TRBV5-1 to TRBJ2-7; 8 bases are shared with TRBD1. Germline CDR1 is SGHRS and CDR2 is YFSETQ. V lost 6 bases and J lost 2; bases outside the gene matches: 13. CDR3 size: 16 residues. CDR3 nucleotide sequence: TGCGCCAGCAAGGGAGAAGGGGCAGGGGGCGCCTACGAGCAGTACTTC. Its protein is CASKGEGAGGAYEQYF.

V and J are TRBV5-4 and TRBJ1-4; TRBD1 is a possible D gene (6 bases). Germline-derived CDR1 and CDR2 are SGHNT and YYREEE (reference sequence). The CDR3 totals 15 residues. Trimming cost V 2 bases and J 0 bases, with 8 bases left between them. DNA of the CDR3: TGTGCCAGCAGCTTAGGGGGGGCAACTAATGAAAAACTGTTTTTT. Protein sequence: CASSLGGATNEKLFF.

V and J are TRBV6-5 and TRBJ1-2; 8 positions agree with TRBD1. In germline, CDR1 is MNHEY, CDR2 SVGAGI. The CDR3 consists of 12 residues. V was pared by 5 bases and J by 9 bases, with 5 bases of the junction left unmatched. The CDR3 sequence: CASSTSGGSYTF. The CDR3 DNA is TGTGCCAGCAGTACTTCAGGGGGCAGCTACACCTTC.

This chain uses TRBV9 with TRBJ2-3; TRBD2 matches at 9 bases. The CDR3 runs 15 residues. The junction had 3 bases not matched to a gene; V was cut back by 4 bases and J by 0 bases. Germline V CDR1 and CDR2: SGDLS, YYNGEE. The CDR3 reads CASSSSGASTDTQYF. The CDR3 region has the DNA TGTGCCAGCAGCTCTAGCGGGGCGAGCACAGATACGCAGTATTTT.

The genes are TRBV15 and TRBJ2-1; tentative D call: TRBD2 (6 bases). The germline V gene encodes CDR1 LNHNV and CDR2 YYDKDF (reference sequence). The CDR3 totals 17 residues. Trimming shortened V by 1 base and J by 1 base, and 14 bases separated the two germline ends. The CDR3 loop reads CATSRGDGSGSYNEQFF. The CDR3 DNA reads TGTGCCACCAGCAGAGGAGACGGGAGTGGATCCTACAATGAGCAGTTCTTC.

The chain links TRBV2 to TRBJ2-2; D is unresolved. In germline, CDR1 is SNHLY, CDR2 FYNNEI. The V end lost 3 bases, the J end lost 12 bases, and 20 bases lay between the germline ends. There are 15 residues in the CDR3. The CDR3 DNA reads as TGTGCCAGCAGTGACGTACTCGAGGCCCCTAGGCAGCTGTTTTTT. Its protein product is CASSDVLEAPRQLFF.

The CDR3 bases are TGCAGTGCTAGAGGAGGGACAGGGGCAGTGGTT. Its translation: CSARGGTGAVV. This chain connects TRBV20-1 to TRBJ2-7; 10 nucleotides agree with TRBD1. There are 11 residues in the CDR3. CDR1 and CDR2 (germline): DFQATT, SNEGSKA (reference sequence).

For the CDR3, the DNA is TGTGCCAGCAGTAGCGGTTCGTACCAAGAGACCCAGTACTTC. This translates into CASSSGSYQETQYF. The chain couples TRBV28 to TRBJ2-5; TRBD2 might be the D (5 bases). The CDR3 extends over 14 amino acids. Trimming took 5 bases from V and 0 from J, leaving 10 bases between them. CDR1 is MDHEN and CDR2 is SYDVKM in the germline V gene.

CDR3 loop: CASSFLGVGETQYF. As DNA, the CDR3 is TGTGCCAGCAGTTTTCTAGGGGTAGGGGAGACCCAGTACTTC. V and J are TRBV27 and TRBJ2-5, with D possibly matching TRBD1 (5 bases). There are 14 residues in the CDR3. V was cut by 3 bases and J by 5 bases, with 13 bases left in between. Germline V CDR1 and CDR2: MNHEY, SMNVEV (reference sequence).

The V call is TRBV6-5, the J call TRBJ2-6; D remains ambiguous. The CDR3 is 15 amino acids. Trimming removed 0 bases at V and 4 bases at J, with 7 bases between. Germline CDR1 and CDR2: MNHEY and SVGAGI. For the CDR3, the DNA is TGTGCCAGCAGTTACTCAAGCAGGGGGGCCAACGTCCTGACTTTC. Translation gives CASSYSSRGANVLTF.

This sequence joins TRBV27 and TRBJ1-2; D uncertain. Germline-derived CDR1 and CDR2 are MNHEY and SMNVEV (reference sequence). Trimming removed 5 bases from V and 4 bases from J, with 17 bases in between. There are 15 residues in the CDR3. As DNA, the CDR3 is TGTGCCAGCAGTACAACCGGACTTTCAGGCTATGGCTACACCTTC. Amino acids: CASSTTGLSGYGYTF.

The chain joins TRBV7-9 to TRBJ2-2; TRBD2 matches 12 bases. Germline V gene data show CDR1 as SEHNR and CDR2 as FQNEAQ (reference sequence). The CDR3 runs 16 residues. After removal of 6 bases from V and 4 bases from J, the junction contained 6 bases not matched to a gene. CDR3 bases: TGTGCCAGCAGTTCTAGCGGGAGGGGGAGCACCGGGGAGCTGTTTTTT. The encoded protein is CASSSSGRGSTGELFF. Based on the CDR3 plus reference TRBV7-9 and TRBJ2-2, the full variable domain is DTGVSQNPRHKITKRGQNVTFRCDPISEHNRLYWYRQTLGQGPEFLTYFQNEAQLEKSRLLSDRFSAERPKGSFSTLEIQRTEQGDSAMYLCASSSSGRGSTGELFFGEGSRLTVL.